What follows are 2 T cell receptor beta chains derived from one specimen sequenced in a study of shared clonotypes between healthy human individuals. Using immunoSEQ multiplex PCR, the repertoire was profiled, and TCRdb retains in-frame clones only, with some absent. The top ten hold 0.36% of the sample, which has 2 million to 3 million clones, 93% seen once. The sample comprised naive CD4+ T cells from PBMCs. Subset defined: CD45RA+ positively selected. Every receptor here comes from a man aged 18 to 30 in good health. Some clones in this sample may be carry-over from other donors' samples.

The gene calls are TRBV5-1 and TRBJ1-4; D is ambiguous. The CDR3 has 14 amino acids. Germline V gene lookup returns CDR1 SGHRS and CDR2 YFSETQ. V shed 0 bases and J shed 7 bases, with 10 bases lying between them. The CDR3 nucleotides are TGCGCCAGCAGCTTGGGGGAACAGCTTGAAAAACTGTTTTTT. Encoded protein: CASSLGEQLEKLFF.

The CDR3 here is CASRGWQRTDTQYF. The CDR3 nucleotides are TGTGCCAGCAGGGGGTGGCAGCGCACAGATACGCAGTATTTT. The V and J genes are TRBV27 and TRBJ2-3; no clear D. The CDR3 length is 14 residues. Germline V gene sequence: CDR1 MNHEY, CDR2 SMNVEV (reference sequence). With 6 bases removed from V and 1 base from J, the gap between germline ends came to 11 bases.